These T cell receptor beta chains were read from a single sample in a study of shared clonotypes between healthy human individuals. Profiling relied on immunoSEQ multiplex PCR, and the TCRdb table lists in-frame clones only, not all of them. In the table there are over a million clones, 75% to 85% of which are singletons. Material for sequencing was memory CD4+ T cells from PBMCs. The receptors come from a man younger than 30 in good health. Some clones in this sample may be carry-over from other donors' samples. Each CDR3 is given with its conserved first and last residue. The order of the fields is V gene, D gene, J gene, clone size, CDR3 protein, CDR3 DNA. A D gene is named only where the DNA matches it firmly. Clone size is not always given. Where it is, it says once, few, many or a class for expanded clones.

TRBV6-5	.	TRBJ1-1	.	CASSSGPHGWAFF	TGTGCCAGCAGTTCAGGGCCTCACGGGTGGGCTTTCTTT
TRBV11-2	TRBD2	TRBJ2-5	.	CASSPRASGRVYQETQYF	TGTGCCAGCAGCCCCCGGGCTAGCGGGAGGGTGTACCAAGAGACCCAGTACTTC
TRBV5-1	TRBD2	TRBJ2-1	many	CASSPGGAGFFNEQFF	TGCGCCAGCAGCCCCGGGGGGGCGGGATTCTTCAATGAGCAGTTCTTC
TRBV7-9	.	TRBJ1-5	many	CASSVLDGQPQHF	TGTGCCAGCAGCGTTCTCGACGGCCAGCCCCAGCATTTT
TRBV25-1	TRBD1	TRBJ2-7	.	CASSGIRDRAYEQYF	TGTGCCAGCAGTGGTATTCGGGACAGGGCGTACGAGCAGTACTTC
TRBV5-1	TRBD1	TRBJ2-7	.	CASSSGQGSYEQYF	TGCGCCAGCAGCTCGGGACAGGGCTCCTACGAGCAGTACTTC
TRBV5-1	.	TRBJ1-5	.	CASSLDGVGNQPQHF	TGCGCCAGCAGCTTGGACGGGGTGGGCAATCAGCCCCAGCATTTT
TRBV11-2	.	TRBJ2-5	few	CASSPQGPFQRETQYF	TGTGCCAGCAGCCCCCAAGGCCCCTTTCAAAGGGAGACCCAGTACTTC
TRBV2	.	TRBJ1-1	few	CASRNRATNTEAFF	TGTGCCAGCAGAAACAGGGCCACGAACACTGAAGCTTTCTTT
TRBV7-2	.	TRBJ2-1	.	CASSLSPGIAAYNEQFF	TGTGCCAGCAGCTTATCCCCCGGGATAGCGGCATACAATGAGCAGTTCTTC
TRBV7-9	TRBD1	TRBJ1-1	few	CASSDRGRDTEAFF	TGTGCCAGCAGCGACAGGGGGCGGGACACTGAAGCTTTCTTT
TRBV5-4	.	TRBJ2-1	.	CASSLGTFNEQFF	TGTGCCAGCAGCTTAGGGACATTCAATGAGCAGTTCTTC
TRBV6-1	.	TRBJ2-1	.	CASTGLSYNEQFF	TGTGCCAGCACGGGGCTTTCCTACAATGAGCAGTTCTTC
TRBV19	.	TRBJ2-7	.	CASSLTMGSSYEQYF	TGTGCCAGTAGCCTGACTATGGGGAGCTCCTACGAGCAGTACTTC
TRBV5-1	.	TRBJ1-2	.	CASSLERPNYGYTF	TGCGCCAGCAGCTTGGAACGCCCTAACTATGGCTACACCTTC
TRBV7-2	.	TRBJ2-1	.	CASSQPRTAIIRYNEQFF	TGTGCCAGCAGCCAACCCCGGACAGCCATTATTCGCTACAATGAGCAGTTCTTC
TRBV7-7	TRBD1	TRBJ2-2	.	CASSERDRGGPGELFF	TGTGCCAGCAGCGAACGGGACAGGGGGGGACCCGGGGAGCTGTTTTTT
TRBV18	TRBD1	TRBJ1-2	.	CASSPGTGTFNYGYTF	TGTGCCAGCTCACCCGGGACAGGGACTTTTAACTATGGCTACACCTTC
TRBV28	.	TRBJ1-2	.	CASSPQGSSSYGYTF	TGTGCCAGCAGTCCTCAGGGAAGTTCAAGCTATGGCTACACCTTC
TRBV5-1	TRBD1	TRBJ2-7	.	CASRPGTASGEQYF	TGCGCCAGCAGACCCGGGACAGCTTCGGGGGAGCAGTACTTC
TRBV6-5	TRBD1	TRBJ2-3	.	CASRDRGRGTDTQYF	TGTGCCAGCAGGGACAGGGGGCGAGGCACAGATACGCAGTATTTT
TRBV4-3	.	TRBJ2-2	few	CASSQEAGRGAAGELFF	TGCGCCAGCAGCCAAGAAGCCGGTCGGGGGGCTGCCGGGGAGCTGTTTTTT
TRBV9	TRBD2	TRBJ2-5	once	CASSPRLAGQETQYF	TGTGCCAGCAGCCCTCGACTAGCGGGGCAAGAGACCCAGTACTTC
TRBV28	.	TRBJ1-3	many	CASSSPAFSGNTIYF	TGTGCCAGCAGTAGTCCAGCGTTCTCTGGAAACACCATATATTTT
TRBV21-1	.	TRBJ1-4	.	CASSKQVRQGREKLFF	TGTGCCAGCAGCAAACAGGTTCGGCAGGGGAGGGAAAAACTGTTTTTT
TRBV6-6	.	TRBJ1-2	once	CASRVGATLGYTF	TGTGCCAGCAGGGTCGGCGCCACCTTGGGCTACACCTTC
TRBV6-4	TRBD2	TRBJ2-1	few	CASSDGGTSGSDEQFF	TGTGCCAGCAGTGACGGGGGGACTAGCGGGAGCGATGAGCAGTTCTTC
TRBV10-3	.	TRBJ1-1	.	CAIRAGGGTEAFF	TGTGCCATCCGGGCCGGGGGTGGTACTGAAGCTTTCTTT
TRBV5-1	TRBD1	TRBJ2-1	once	CASSEGANSYNEQFF	TGCGCCAGCAGCGAGGGGGCAAACTCCTACAATGAGCAGTTCTTC
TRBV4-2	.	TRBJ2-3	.	CASSQEWGGSTDTQYF	TGTGCCAGCAGCCAAGAGTGGGGCGGGAGCACAGATACGCAGTATTTT
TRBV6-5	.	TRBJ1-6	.	CASSYRSGTPLHF	TGTGCCAGCAGTTACAGATCTGGGACACCCCTCCACTTT
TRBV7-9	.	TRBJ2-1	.	CASSFGGGRSEQFF	TGTGCCAGCAGCTTTGGTGGAGGTCGGAGTGAGCAGTTCTTC
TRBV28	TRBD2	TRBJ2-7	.	CASSLLAGAREQYF	TGTGCCAGCAGTTTACTAGCGGGAGCTAGAGAGCAGTACTTC
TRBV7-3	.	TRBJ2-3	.	CASSLNGRGADTQYF	TGTGCCAGCAGCTTAAACGGGAGAGGCGCAGATACGCAGTATTTT
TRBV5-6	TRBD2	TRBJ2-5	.	CASTKSAGEVETQYF	TGTGCCAGCACCAAATCGGCGGGAGAGGTAGAGACCCAGTACTTC
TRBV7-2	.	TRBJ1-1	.	CASSLAPRQPPSEAFF	TGTGCCAGCAGCTTAGCACCTAGACAGCCCCCTTCTGAAGCTTTCTTT
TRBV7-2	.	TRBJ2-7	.	CASSRSHEQYF	TGTGCCAGCAGCCGATCCCACGAGCAGTACTTC
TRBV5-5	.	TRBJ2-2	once	CASRYPAGELFF	TGTGCCAGCAGGTATCCCGCCGGGGAGCTGTTTTTT
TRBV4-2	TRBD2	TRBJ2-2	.	CASSRGNTGTSGSNTGELFF	TGTGCCAGCAGCCGGGGGAATACCGGGACTAGCGGCTCGAACACCGGGGAGCTGTTTTTT
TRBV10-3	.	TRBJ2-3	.	CAISAGRAGADTQYF	TGTGCCATCAGCGCCGGAAGGGCCGGGGCAGATACGCAGTATTTT
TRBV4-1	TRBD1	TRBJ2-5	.	CASSQRDRAEETQYF	TGCGCCAGCAGCCAACGGGACAGGGCGGAAGAGACCCAGTACTTC
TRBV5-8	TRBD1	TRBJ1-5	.	CASSMDRGDNQPQHF	TGTGCCAGCAGCATGGACAGGGGTGACAATCAGCCCCAGCATTTT
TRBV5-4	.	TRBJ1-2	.	CASSQITSGLLSSGYTF	TGTGCCAGCAGCCAAATTACCTCAGGACTTCTTTCCAGTGGCTACACCTTC
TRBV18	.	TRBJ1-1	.	CASSPSQDFEAFF	TGTGCCAGCTCACCATCACAGGACTTTGAAGCTTTCTTT
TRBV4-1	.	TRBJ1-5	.	CASSHPIRGINQPQHF	TGCGCCAGCAGCCACCCCATACGCGGGATCAATCAGCCCCAGCATTTT
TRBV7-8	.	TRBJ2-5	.	CASSPGTESTYRGAQYF	TGTGCCAGCAGCCCAGGGACCGAGTCTACTTACCGCGGGGCCCAGTACTTC
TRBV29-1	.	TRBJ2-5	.	CSCWFPYKETQYF	TGCAGCTGCTGGTTTCCCTATAAGGAGACCCAGTACTTC
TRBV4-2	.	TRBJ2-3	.	CASSRSGSTDTQYF	TGTGCCAGCAGCCGATCGGGAAGCACAGATACGCAGTATTTT
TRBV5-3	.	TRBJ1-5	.	CARSTWNGQPQHF	TGTGCCAGAAGCACTTGGAATGGACAGCCCCAGCATTTT
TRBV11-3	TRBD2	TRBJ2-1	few	CASSFGGTSGSWGEQFF	TGTGCCAGCAGTTTCGGGGGGACTAGCGGGAGTTGGGGTGAGCAGTTCTTC
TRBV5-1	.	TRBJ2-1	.	CASSSLDYPGRFF	TGCGCCAGCAGCTCTCTGGATTACCCGGGGAGGTTCTTC
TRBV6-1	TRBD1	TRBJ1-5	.	CASSRQGAGNQPQHF	TGTGCCAGCAGTCGGCAGGGGGCTGGCAATCAGCCCCAGCATTTT
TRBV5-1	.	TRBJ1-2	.	CASAPANYGYTF	TGCGCCAGTGCCCCAGCTAACTATGGCTACACCTTC